This T cell receptor beta chain is from a study of blood T cell repertoires in COVID-19. The wider study: Nucleic acid was either cDNA or gDNA, and it came from T cells, B-cell-depleted T cells, or PBMCs.

Repertoires were generated with immunoSEQ multiplex PCR, while TCRdb's copy carries only in-frame clones and drops some. The sample has some 200,000 clones, approximately 79% seen once. The CDR3 sequence is 14 residues long. Trimming removed 2 bases at V and 9 bases at J, with 11 bases between. Germline CDR1 reads ENHRY; CDR2 reads SYGVKD. The source material was PBMCs or T cells enriched from blood (not recorded which). The chain is built from TRBV10-3 and TRBJ1-6; D call uncertain. The receptor's source is an older woman with acute COVID-19. CDR3 DNA: TGTGCCATCAGTGAGGGCAGACTTCGTTCACCCCTCCACTTT. As protein: CAISEGRLRSPLHF.